This T cell receptor (beta chain) was obtained from a study of blood T cells in healthy people across ages. This clonotype was recorded a few times. Together with a sample-barcoded 5' primer, a J-beta primer mix was included in a second PCR lasting roughly 7 to 11 cycles. MiXCR, applied by TCRdb to the 5' RACE reads, yields one record per CDR3 protein. The sample includes roughly 1.5 million distinct CDR3 sequences, about 45% seen only once; the top ten take roughly 3.7%. CDR1 and CDR2 (germline): MGHRA, YSYEKL. V lost 0 bases, J lost 0 bases, and 8 bases lay in between. This CDR3 is 15 amino acids long.

What was sequenced was blood. The gene calls are TRBV4-1 and TRBJ1-2, with no clear D. This sequence was found in a woman in her late teens or twenties in good health. CDR3: CASSQDAWANYGYTF. CDR3 sequence (DNA): TGCGCCAGCAGCCAAGACGCGTGGGCTAACTATGGCTACACCTTC.